Listed below are T cell receptor beta chains from one sample, sequenced in a study of cytomegalovirus exposure and HLA in healthy donors. TCRdb's copy holds only in-frame clones and misses some; the assay was immunoSEQ multiplex PCR. This sample has under 400,000 clones, with approximately 86% found just once. What was sequenced was PBMCs. Receptors originate from a man aged 30 to 45 in good health and CMV-seronegative. CDR3s include the opening cysteine and the closing phenylalanine or tryptophan. Each record gives: CDR3 DNA, CDR3 protein, CDR3 length, clone size, D gene, J gene, V gene. The D gene is left open where the match is weak. A clone size is listed for some rows: how often the clone was seen (once, few, many), or a class if it is expanded.

CDR3nt: TGTGCCAGCAGTTCACGCACGACAGGTCGCAATCAGCCCCAGCATTTT
CDR3aa: CASSSRTTGRNQPQHF
len: 16
abundance: -
d_gene: -
j_gene: TRBJ1-5
v_gene: TRBV6-5

CDR3nt: TGTGCCAGCAGCTACGCAGGGGGCTTGGGCAATCAGCCCCAGCATTTT
CDR3aa: CASSYAGGLGNQPQHF
len: 16
abundance: -
d_gene: TRBD1
j_gene: TRBJ1-5
v_gene: TRBV27

CDR3nt: TGTGCCATCAGTGGTTGGACAGGGACATCGGCCGGGGAGCTGTTTTTT
CDR3aa: CAISGWTGTSAGELFF
len: 16
abundance: once
d_gene: TRBD1
j_gene: TRBJ2-2
v_gene: TRBV10-3

CDR3nt: TGTGCCTGGAGTGTCGGGACAGGGGGTATGGACGAGCAGTACTTC
CDR3aa: CAWSVGTGGMDEQYF
len: 15
abundance: -
d_gene: TRBD1
j_gene: TRBJ2-7
v_gene: TRBV30

CDR3nt: TGTGCCAGTAGTATGGTAGGGGGATTTAACTATGGCTACACCTTC
CDR3aa: CASSMVGGFNYGYTF
len: 15
abundance: -
d_gene: -
j_gene: TRBJ1-2
v_gene: TRBV19

CDR3nt: TGTGCCAGCAGTTTAGAAGGGACCGCCTCGGGACTAGCACGCGGCGGGGAGCTGTTTTTT
CDR3aa: CASSLEGTASGLARGGELFF
len: 20
abundance: -
d_gene: TRBD2
j_gene: TRBJ2-2
v_gene: TRBV27

CDR3nt: TGTGCCAGCAGCCGTCTAGCGTGGGATGAGCAGTTCTTC
CDR3aa: CASSRLAWDEQFF
len: 13
abundance: -
d_gene: -
j_gene: TRBJ2-1
v_gene: TRBV6-5

CDR3nt: TGTGCCAGCAGCCGGACAGTATACAATGAGCAGTTCTTC
CDR3aa: CASSRTVYNEQFF
len: 13
abundance: -
d_gene: -
j_gene: TRBJ2-1
v_gene: TRBV5-6

CDR3nt: TGTGCCAGCAGTTCCCAAGAGCGGGGTGAGAAGTTCTTC
CDR3aa: CASSSQERGEKFF
len: 13
abundance: -
d_gene: TRBD2
j_gene: TRBJ2-1
v_gene: TRBV27

CDR3nt: TGTGCCAGCAGCTTAGCGACACCAGAGTGGAGCTACACCTTC
CDR3aa: CASSLATPEWSYTF
len: 14
abundance: -
d_gene: -
j_gene: TRBJ1-2
v_gene: TRBV7-2

CDR3nt: TGTGCCAGCAGCTTCCGCGGGACAGCCAATTCACCCCTCCACTTT
CDR3aa: CASSFRGTANSPLHF
len: 15
abundance: -
d_gene: TRBD1
j_gene: TRBJ1-6
v_gene: TRBV11-2

CDR3nt: TGTGCCAGCTCACCACCGGATAGGGCAGGGGTAAGGGGCAATCAGCCCCAGCATTTT
CDR3aa: CASSPPDRAGVRGNQPQHF
len: 19
abundance: -
d_gene: -
j_gene: TRBJ1-5
v_gene: TRBV18

CDR3nt: TGTGCCAGCAGTTACTCGCGGCAGGGCAACACTGAAGCTTTCTTT
CDR3aa: CASSYSRQGNTEAFF
len: 15
abundance: -
d_gene: -
j_gene: TRBJ1-1
v_gene: TRBV6-5

CDR3nt: TGTGCCAGCATCCCCCCCGGACTAGCGGGGAATGAGCAGTACTTC
CDR3aa: CASIPPGLAGNEQYF
len: 15
abundance: -
d_gene: TRBD2
j_gene: TRBJ2-7
v_gene: TRBV5-5

CDR3nt: TGTGCCATCAGTGAGGAACAGGAAGCTTTCTTT
CDR3aa: CAISEEQEAFF
len: 11
abundance: -
d_gene: -
j_gene: TRBJ1-1
v_gene: TRBV10-3

CDR3nt: TGTGCCAGCAGCGTAAGTGACGGAGGATATGGCTACACCTTC
CDR3aa: CASSVSDGGYGYTF
len: 14
abundance: -
d_gene: -
j_gene: TRBJ1-2
v_gene: TRBV9

CDR3nt: TGTGCCAGCAGCTACAGGGATGGCACTGAAGCTTTCTTT
CDR3aa: CASSYRDGTEAFF
len: 13
abundance: few
d_gene: -
j_gene: TRBJ1-1
v_gene: TRBV7-7

CDR3nt: TGTGCCAGCAGTCCGGGACAGGGGGCCTACGAGCAGTACTTC
CDR3aa: CASSPGQGAYEQYF
len: 14
abundance: -
d_gene: TRBD1
j_gene: TRBJ2-7
v_gene: TRBV9

CDR3nt: TGTGCCAGCAGCTTAGGGCAGGGGAACCAAGAGACCCAGTACTTC
CDR3aa: CASSLGQGNQETQYF
len: 15
abundance: -
d_gene: -
j_gene: TRBJ2-5
v_gene: TRBV11-3

CDR3nt: TGCGCCAGCAGTGCGGGACAGGGGTCTGGGGCCAACGTCCTGACTTTC
CDR3aa: CASSAGQGSGANVLTF
len: 16
abundance: -
d_gene: TRBD1
j_gene: TRBJ2-6
v_gene: TRBV10-1